This T cell receptor (beta chain) was captured by sequencing in a study of blood T cell repertoires in COVID-19. On the study more broadly: Researchers got acute and convalescent COVID-19 samples from the United States, Italy and Spain. PBMCs, B-cell-depleted T cells, or T cells provided the cDNA or gDNA that made up the material.

While infection was still active, Seattle patients were enrolled and then followed longitudinally. The authors' processing: Estimation of nucleated cell counts was performed using reference gene primer amplification. Assay used: immunoSEQ multiplex PCR; TCRdb lists only in-frame clones, some missing. That table is the source of V, J and clone size, and D and trimming were worked out from the DNA. This sample has just over 250,000 clones, with more than 90% found just once. CDR1 is LNHDA and CDR2 is SQIVND in the germline V gene (reference sequence). V lost 4 bases and J 4 bases, leaving 10 bases between the germline ends. CDR3 length equals 14 residues.

This clonotype originated in a person between 18 and 30 years old with COVID-19, enrolled during active disease. The rearrangement links TRBV19 to TRBJ2-2, with D possibly matching TRBD2 (6 bases). Sequencing was done on a sample of peripheral blood. The CDR3 DNA reads TGTGCCAGTAGTACCGGGACTCGCACCGGGGAGCTGTTTTTT. It yields the protein CASSTGTRTGELFF.